These 19 T cell receptor beta chains were sequenced from one sample in a study of beta chain bispecific antibodies for T cell cancers. General study points: The leukemia cells, rather than normal T cells, gave most of the targeted TRBV signal.

MiXCR, applied by TCRdb to the 5' RACE reads, yields one record per CDR3 protein. The sample shows 8,400 or so distinct CDR3 sequences, roughly 2.2% of them seen only once. Blood mononuclear cells were expanded for 3 days using either OKT3 anti-CD3 antibody or CD3/CD28 beads. Their target antigens are unknown. The sample in question was T cells from a healthy donor cultured with Jurkat leukemia cells, obtained from a culture containing an anti-CD19 bispecific antibody. The receptors here all came from a human donor in good health. Some clones in this sample may be carry-over from other donors' samples.

This clonotype has a count of ten or more. The chain employs TRBV27 and TRBJ1-6; maybe TRBD1 (5 bases). The CDR3 has 14 residues. Germline CDR1 is MNHEY and CDR2 is SMNVEV (reference sequence). V dropped 0 bases and J dropped 5 bases, with 5 bases sitting between them. The CDR3 spells CASSLSGDNSPLHF. CDR3 sequence (DNA): TGTGCCAGCAGTTTATCAGGGGATAATTCACCCCTCCACTTT.

This clonotype is medium-sized in the sample. The V gene is TRBV10-3, the J gene TRBJ2-7; D remains ambiguous. This CDR3 has 15 residues. Deletions cut 0 bases from V and 6 bases from J, with 15 bases between. Per germline, CDR1 ENHRY and CDR2 SYGVKD. CDR3 protein: CAISESGVGIREQYF. Written as DNA, the CDR3 is TGTGCCATCAGTGAGTCGGGTGTGGGGATACGCGAGCAGTACTTC.

This clonotype was counted at least ten times. The V gene is TRBV3-1, the J gene TRBJ2-2, with 8 bases lining up with TRBD2. V dropped 0 bases and J dropped 0; count of bases not matched to a gene: 12. CDR3 length equals 20 residues. CDR1 and CDR2 (germline): LGHDT, YNNKEL (reference sequence). CDR3 loop: CASSQERPAGEEPNTGELFF. CDR3 coding DNA: TGTGCCAGCAGCCAAGAGCGGCCAGCGGGGGAAGAGCCGAACACCGGGGAGCTGTTTTTT.

This clonotype was observed at least ten times. The gene calls are TRBV20-1 and TRBJ2-7; no clear D. Trimming removed 5 bases at V and 0 bases at J, with 11 bases between. The germline CDR1 and CDR2 sequences are DFQATT and SNEGSKA (reference sequence). The CDR3 is 13 amino acids. Here the CDR3 DNA reads TGCAGTGCTTCGGGTCGAAGCTCCTACGAGCAGTACTTC. Translating it yields CSASGRSSYEQYF.

This clonotype was seen only a few times. The rearrangement links TRBV5-6 to TRBJ2-1, with TRBD2 matching over 8 bases. CDR1 is SGHDT and CDR2 is YYEEEE in the germline V gene. The CDR3 is made up of 14 amino acids. After removal of 1 base from V and 3 bases from J, the junction contained 0 bases not matched to a gene. CDR3: CASSLTSGYNEQFF. The CDR3 nucleotides are TGTGCCAGCAGCTTGACTAGCGGCTACAATGAGCAGTTCTTC.

This clonotype was observed at least ten times. The gene calls are TRBV10-3 and TRBJ2-5; D possibly uses TRBD1 or TRBD2 (6 bases each). The CDR3 has 15 residues. V was clipped by 0 bases and J by 1 base, with 9 bases between them. Germline lookup yields CDR1 ENHRY and CDR2 SYGVKD. The CDR3: CAISESGGGQETQYF. CDR3 DNA: TGTGCCATCAGTGAGTCCGGAGGGGGCCAAGAGACCCAGTACTTC.

This clonotype was recorded at least ten times. The J gene is TRBJ1-5, the V gene TRBV9; D remains unclear. The CDR3 extends over 14 amino acids. The germline V and J ends were trimmed by 4 bases and 3 bases, with 11 bases remaining between them. CDR1 and CDR2 (germline): SGDLS, YYNGEE. CDR3 region: CASSNGISNQPQHF. In nucleotides, the CDR3 is TGTGCCAGCAGCAACGGGATCTCCAATCAGCCCCAGCATTTT.

This clonotype was counted at least ten times. The chain uses TRBV28 and TRBJ1-5, with TRBD1 identical over 7 bases. The germline gives CDR1 MDHEN, CDR2 SYDVKM. This CDR3 contains 15 residues. The V gene end was trimmed by 7 bases and the J gene end by 4 bases; junction bases not matched to a gene: 10. CDR3 DNA sequence: TGTGCCAGCACCAAAGGACAGGCCCGAAATCAGCCCCAGCATTTT. Residues: CASTKGQARNQPQHF.

This clonotype was observed at least ten times. The rearrangement uses TRBV20-1 and TRBJ2-7, with unresolved D. This CDR3 comprises 12 residues. The V end lost 5 bases, the J end lost 5 bases, and 13 bases lay between the germline ends. CDR1 DFQATT and CDR2 SNEGSKA come from the germline V gene (reference sequence). This CDR3 is CSAEDRYNEQYF. The CDR3 DNA sequence: TGCAGTGCTGAGGACCGATACAACGAGCAGTACTTC.

The sample holds many counts of this clonotype. The chain uses TRBV10-3 and TRBJ1-4, with 7 bases identical to TRBD1. Trimming at V came to 10 bases and at J to 6 bases, leaving 8 bases not matched to a gene. The CDR3 is 13 amino acids. Per germline, CDR1 ENHRY and CDR2 SYGVKD. CDR3 sequence reads: CATRTGAYEKLFF. The CDR3 DNA is TGTGCCACCAGAACAGGGGCGTATGAAAAACTGTTTTTT.

This clonotype was counted many times. The V gene is TRBV15, the J gene TRBJ1-1, with D unclear. CDR3 size: 15 residues. Per germline, CDR1 LNHNV and CDR2 YYDKDF (reference sequence). Trimming removed 0 bases at V and 2 bases at J, with 10 bases between. The CDR3 DNA reads as TGTGCCACCAGCAGAGATCGGGTGGTTAACACTGAAGCTTTCTTT. This translates into CATSRDRVVNTEAFF.

This clonotype was counted many times. The CDR3 DNA is TGTGCCAGTAGTATCTTTTCCAGTTTTAGCGAGCAGTACTTC. Translated: CASSIFSSFSEQYF. The rearrangement joins TRBV19 to TRBJ2-7; no firm D call. CDR1 is LNHDA and CDR2 is SQIVND in the germline V gene (reference sequence). V was trimmed by 3 bases and J by 6 bases, leaving 15 bases between them. The CDR3 is made up of 14 amino acids. The full variable domain, with the rest looked up from reference TRBV19 and TRBJ2-7, is DGGITQSPKYLFRKEGQNVTLSCEQNLNHDAMYWYRQDPGQGLRLIYYSQIVNDFQKGDIAEGYSVSREKKESFPLTVTSAQKNPTAFYLCASSIFSSFSEQYFGPGTRLTVT.

Worth noting for this clonotype: Sequence at one end of the junction differs from germline and may be a read error. This chain connects TRBV19 to TRBJ1-1, with D tentatively TRBD1 (5 bases). CDR1 LNHDA and CDR2 SQIVND come from the germline V gene (reference sequence). The CDR3 runs 12 residues. The CDR3 DNA follows: TGTGCCGGTAGGCCAGGGTTCACTGAAGCTTTCTTT. This sequence encodes CAGRPGFTEAFF. Full variable domain (remainder filled in from reference TRBV19 and TRBJ1-1): DGGITQSPKYLFRKEGQNVTLSCEQNLNHDAMYWYRQDPGQGLRLIYYSQIVNDFQKGDIAEGYSVSREKKESFPLTVTSAQKNPTAFYLCAGRPGFTEAFFGQGTRLTVV.

This clonotype was recorded at least ten times. The CDR3 reads CASSFQGLNTEAFF. CDR3 bases: TGTGCCAGCAGCTTCCAGGGACTGAACACTGAAGCTTTCTTT. V usage is TRBV7-9 and J usage is TRBJ1-1, with D possibly matching TRBD1 (5 bases). The CDR3 is made up of 14 amino acids. V was shortened by 3 bases and J by 0 bases, with 8 bases between the two germline ends. CDR1 and CDR2 from the germline V gene are SEHNR and FQNEAQ (reference sequence).

This clonotype has at least ten counts. This chain connects TRBV2 to TRBJ1-1, with D tentatively TRBD1 (6 bases). Germline-derived CDR1 and CDR2 are SNHLY and FYNNEI. Trimming pared 6 bases from V and 3 bases from J, leaving 20 bases between. The CDR3 has 16 amino acids. The DNA of the CDR3 is TGTGCCAGCAGGAGGGTAGGCAGGGGAGCTTACACTGAAGCTTTCTTT. Translated: CASRRVGRGAYTEAFF.

This clonotype was seen many times. CDR3 protein: CASSQPWPRGRGGETQYF. CDR3 nucleotides: TGCGCCAGCAGCCAGCCTTGGCCCCGGGGCCGGGGAGGGGAGACCCAGTACTTC. The chain carries TRBV4-1 and TRBJ2-5, with 7 bases fitting TRBD2. The CDR3 loop spans 18 amino acids. Germline loops: CDR1 MGHRA, CDR2 YSYEKL. The V gene end was trimmed by 3 bases and the J gene end by 5 bases; junction bases not matched to a gene: 18.

This clonotype was recorded at least ten times. The chain employs TRBV20-1 and TRBJ2-7; perhaps TRBD1 as D (6 bases). Germline CDR1 reads DFQATT; CDR2 reads SNEGSKA (reference sequence). This CDR3 is built from 14 residues. Trimming removed 4 bases at V and 1 base at J, with 14 bases between. In DNA form, the CDR3 reads TGCAGTGCTAATGACAGGTTAGAATCCTACGAGCAGTACTTC. It yields the protein CSANDRLESYEQYF.

This clonotype has just a few counts. This chain links TRBV4-1 with TRBJ1-5; no definite D call. Germline assignment: CDR1 MGHRA and CDR2 YSYEKL. CDR3 length: 14 residues. V lost 3 bases and J lost 3, with 9 bases in between. CDR3 in amino acids: CASSQGQNNQPQHF. The CDR3 DNA reads as TGCGCCAGCAGCCAGGGCCAGAACAATCAGCCCCAGCATTTT.

This clonotype is labeled as medium-sized. CDR3 sequence (DNA): TGTGCCAGCAGGGGGAACGTGGAGGGGCTCAGCTACGAGCAGTACTTC. This sequence encodes CASRGNVEGLSYEQYF. V is TRBV11-2 and J is TRBJ2-7; weak D call: TRBD2 (6 bases). Germline V gene lookup returns CDR1 SGHAT and CDR2 FQNNGV. V was trimmed by 6 bases and J by 3 bases, leaving 21 bases between them. The CDR3 has 16 residues.